This TCR beta chain was sequenced for a study of early stage breast cancer tumors. This table comes from immunoSEQ multiplex PCR, and its TCRdb copy is limited to in-frame clones, with some not included. The data contain around 53,000 clones, 75% to 95% of them singletons. The CDR3 is 13 residues long. Germline assignment: CDR1 LNHNV and CDR2 YYDKDF (reference sequence). With 0 bases removed from V and 6 bases from J, the gap between germline ends came to 7 bases. The clonotype comes from a person in their 70s with breast cancer. The specimen sequenced was blood. The V and J genes are TRBV15 and TRBJ2-3, with a tentative D call TRBD2 (5 bases). This chain's CDR3 is CATSRDPGDTQYF. Here the CDR3 DNA reads TGTGCCACCAGCAGAGACCCGGGGGATACGCAGTATTTT.